The next 10 T cell receptor beta chains were all read from a single sample in a study of cytomegalovirus exposure and HLA in healthy donors (TCRdb year 2017). Library preparation used the immunoSEQ multiplex PCR assay. A mixture of 60 forward primers for TCR Vbeta segments and 13 reverse primers for TCR Jbeta segments was used in the multiplex PCR. The immuneACCESS repertoire file appears here via TCRdb, limited to in-frame rearrangements. These files lack a portion of the clones; in checked studies, under half of the deficit traces to unresolved V genes, and the cause of the others is not known. This sample holds 85,000 to 120,000 clones; over 75% were observed only once. The top ten constitute more than 3% of the sample. Sample: PBMCs. The origin of the receptors is a man between 60 and 75 years old in good health and CMV-seronegative.

The chain joins TRBV9 to TRBJ2-3, with TRBD2 as a possible D gene (6 bases). From germline, CDR1 is SGDLS and CDR2 YYNGEE. The CDR3 covers 16 residues. V was shortened by 1 base and J by 0 bases, with 12 bases between the two germline ends. CDR3 in amino acids: CASSVLSGTSTDTQYF. CDR3 DNA: TGTGCCAGCAGCGTACTGTCCGGGACTAGCACAGATACGCAGTATTTT.

Concerning this clone itself: This specimen includes other DNA sequences encoding the same CDR3. The gene calls are TRBV5-1 and TRBJ2-2, with TRBD2 identical over 10 bases. The V segment lost 3 bases and the J segment 2 bases; nucleotides outside the gene matches: 1. The CDR3 has 15 amino acids. CDR1 is SGHRS, CDR2 YFSETQ, per germline. CDR3 DNA: TGCGCCAGCAGCTCTAGCGGGGGTAACACCGGGGAGCTGTTTTTT. This gives the protein CASSSSGGNTGELFF. Using reference TRBV5-1 and TRBJ2-2 for the parts outside the CDR3, the full variable domain is KAGVTQTPRYLIKTRGQQVTLSCSPISGHRSVSWYQQTPGQGLQFLFEYFSETQRNKGNFPGRFSGRQFSNSRSEMNVSTLELGDSALYLCASSSSGGNTGELFFGEGSRLTVL.

The chain links TRBV19 to TRBJ1-2; perhaps TRBD1 as D (5 bases). This CDR3 is built from 14 residues. V shed 1 base and J shed 2 bases, with 8 bases lying between them. Looked up from germline, CDR1 is LNHDA and CDR2 is SQIVND (reference sequence). CDR3 in amino acids: CASSIAGGNYGYTF. For the CDR3, the DNA is TGTGCCAGTAGTATAGCTGGGGGGAACTATGGCTACACCTTC.

CDR3 loop: CASSQQTGLNGEAFF. For the CDR3, the DNA is TGTGCCAGCAGCCAACAGACAGGCCTGAACGGTGAAGCTTTCTTT. The chain has TRBV7-2 and TRBJ1-1; D might be TRBD1 (6 bases). The V gene's germline CDR1 is SGHTA and CDR2 FQGNSA. V was cut by 5 bases and J by 7 bases, with 20 bases left in between. The CDR3 contains 15 residues.

This clone was picked up one time. The chain uses TRBV18 and TRBJ1-1; no clear D gene. The CDR3 runs 13 residues. V was clipped by 0 bases and J by 2 bases, with 4 bases between them. Per the germline V gene, CDR1 is KGHSH and CDR2 is LQKENI. Here the CDR3 reads CASSPPSNTEAFF. CDR3 sequence (DNA): TGTGCCAGCTCACCACCGAGCAACACTGAAGCTTTCTTT.

The chain is built from TRBV7-2 and TRBJ2-3; the D gene is possibly TRBD2 (6 bases). From germline, CDR1 is SGHTA and CDR2 FQGNSA. The CDR3 spans 16 residues. Deletions cut 2 bases from V and 6 bases from J, with 18 bases between. CDR3 DNA: TGTGCCAGCAGCTTATCGGGAGCTCCTAGGTCCGATACGCAGTATTTT. This encodes CASSLSGAPRSDTQYF.

The chain uses TRBV4-2 and TRBJ1-4; 9 positions agree with TRBD1. From germline, CDR1 is LGHNA and CDR2 YNFKEQ. This CDR3 has 17 amino acids. J lost 2 bases, V lost 2 bases, and 6 bases had no gene match. The CDR3 nucleotides are TGTGCCAGCAGCCAAAAAGACAGGGGGAGGACTAATGAAAAACTGTTTTTT. Translation: CASSQKDRGRTNEKLFF.

V and J are TRBV9 and TRBJ1-5; D is uncertain. From germline, CDR1 is SGDLS and CDR2 YYNGEE. Trimming removed 0 bases from V and 2 bases from J, with 6 bases in between. The length of the CDR3 is 14 residues. The CDR3 nucleotides read TGTGCCAGCAGCGTAGATTCAGGCAATCAGCCCCAGCATTTT. As protein: CASSVDSGNQPQHF. Together with reference TRBV9 and TRBJ1-5, the CDR3 gives the full variable domain: DSGVTQTPKHLITATGQRVTLRCSPRSGDLSVYWYQQSLDQGLQFLIQYYNGEERAKGNILERFSAQQFPDLHSELNLSSLELGDSALYFCASSVDSGNQPQHFGDGTRLSIL.

The V call is TRBV27, the J call TRBJ2-1; TRBD2 matches at 10 bases. Germline assignment: CDR1 MNHEY and CDR2 SMNVEV (reference sequence). The J segment lost 2 bases and the V segment lost 3 bases, leaving 10 bases of the junction unmatched. The CDR3 has 18 residues. The CDR3 loop reads CASSFPRLAGPPYNEQFF. The CDR3 nucleotides are TGTGCCAGCAGTTTTCCGCGACTAGCGGGCCCCCCCTACAATGAGCAGTTCTTC.

The rearrangement uses TRBV6-5 and TRBJ1-4; no clear D. V lost 7 bases, J lost 10 bases, and 16 bases lay in between. The CDR3 covers 13 residues. Per germline, CDR1 MNHEY and CDR2 SVGAGI. CDR3 coding DNA: TGTGCCAGCACCCGGGGTCCGGTGGGAAAACTGTTTTTT. Translation: CASTRGPVGKLFF.